This T cell receptor (beta chain) emerged from a study of OX40 agonist ivuxolimab in advanced cancers. General notes on the study: Ivuxolimab was a fully human IgG2 agonistic monoclonal antibody targeting the costimulatory receptor OX40 (CD134). Intravenous ivuxolimab was administered to patients every 2 weeks at six dose levels: 0.01, 0.1, 0.3, 1.5, 3 and 10 mg/kg. Of the approximately 54 patients in dose escalation, some 19 had hepatocellular carcinoma, around 15 had melanoma, 9 had renal cell carcinoma and 9 had head and neck cancer. The dose-escalation cohort was roughly 83% male with a mean age of roughly 62 years, ranging from roughly 20 to 80. Patients were allowed to have had prior anti-PD-1, anti-PD-L1 or anti-CTLA-4 therapy, and 40% of the dose-escalation patients had been treated with checkpoint inhibitors. Three dose-escalation patients achieved partial responses, one with hepatocellular carcinoma and two with cutaneous melanoma. The point of sequencing TCRbeta in the periphery was to test whether ivuxolimab changed TCR sequence diversity and drove clonal T-cell expansion. The paper covers the monotherapy dose-escalation part of the phase I ivuxolimab trial, which included N ≈ 50 patients. Summary of the overall study and its limitations: The antigen specificity of the clonally expanded peripheral T cells was not determined. In the 0.1-3.0 mg/kg groups, partial responders were among the patients with the lowest normalized peripheral clonal expansion, particularly in CD8+ T cells. After ivuxolimab, more expanded clones were found on average in CD8+ T cells than in CD4+ T cells. Low levels of normalized T-cell clonal expansion were also shown by some nonresponding patients. Clonal expansion of both CD4+ and CD8+ blood T cells was observed from baseline to week 6 at doses 0.1 to 3.0 mg/kg.

The trial excluded patients who had a history of autoimmune disease or were on systemic immunosuppression. Peripheral blood for TCR sequencing was collected from all dose cohorts at baseline, on cycle 4 day 1, and on cycle 7 day 1. Samples came from an open-label, multicenter, first-in-human phase I dose-escalation trial of ivuxolimab. Adults with locally advanced or metastatic melanoma, renal cell, hepatocellular, or head and neck squamous cell carcinoma were enrolled in the trial. Before TCR sequencing, CD4+ T cells and CD8+ T cells from peripheral blood were sorted into separate populations. To sequence the TCRbeta CDR3 region, genomic DNA was isolated from the sorted cells. The immunoSEQ Assay was used for sequencing of TCRbeta CDR3 regions. TCRdb holds this immuneACCESS table with in-frame rearrangements only. Some clones are missing; in checked studies, unresolved V genes explain under half, and the rest has no known cause. In all, the sample holds about 71,000 clones, and under 85% of those were seen once. The top ten clones comprise 0.44% of the sample.

V and J lose 4 bases and 0 bases, and a span of 10 bases separates them. The CDR3, from cysteine to phenylalanine, totals 16 residues. Kept here is only the CDR3 DNA, which spans 48 bases and is read in frame from base 1. The germline V gene sets CDR1 to SGHVS and CDR2 to FQNEAQ. A note on this clone: What antigen it recognizes has not been identified. Per-nucleotide qualities are absent, and no much larger clonotype sits a single base away.

The sequence was obtained from an adult with an advanced solid tumor such as melanoma, head and neck, liver or kidney cancer. Recombination linked TRBV7-8 to TRBJ2-6, with the D gene not confidently named. The specimen was CD4+ or CD8+ T cells sorted from blood, collected in a trial of the OX40 agonist ivuxolimab. The DNA sequence reads TGTGCCAGCAGCTCCACGCTTCTCTCTGGGGCCAACGTCCTGACTTTC. This is translated as CASSSTLLSGANVLTF.